The clone carrying this T cell receptor beta chain was seen at least ten times. The antigen is not known. The sample comes from a study of T cells in Graves' hyperthyroidism and ophthalmopathy. Study-level points and caveats: Blood also contained most expanded thyroid clonotypes above 0.001.

V lost 8 bases, J lost 6 bases, and 19 bases lay in between. The CDR3 is made up of 14 amino acids. Germline CDR1 and CDR2: SNHLY and FYNNEI. The patients, who ranged from 18 to 65 in age, presented with newly diagnosed hyperthyroidism lasting under 2 months. Patients were excluded because of uncontrolled infection, other autoimmune disease, pregnancy or lactation. Isolation of PBMCs was performed on around 9.8 ml fresh peripheral blood. It was RNA transcripts that yielded the amplified TCR beta CDR3 regions. When the TCR CDR3 underwent first-round RT-PCR, the HTBI primer set was used. TCRdb ran MiXCR on the multiplex PCR reads and lists one entry per CDR3 protein. The table shows around 340,000 distinct CDR3 sequences, with about 20% occurring only once.

The source of this sequence is a woman aged 45-65 years with Graves' hyperthyroidism. The chain has TRBV2 and TRBJ1-1; no clear D. Sequencing was carried out using blood. CDR3 in amino acids: CASFSGRNNPEAFF. In DNA, the CDR3 is TGTGCCAGCTTCTCTGGCAGGAACAACCCTGAAGCTTTCTTT.